Below, 18 T cell receptor beta chains from the same sample are listed, as sequenced in a study of blood T cell repertoires in COVID-19. TCRdb keeps only in-frame clones here, not all; method: immunoSEQ multiplex PCR. The data hold around 150,000 clones, with 85% to 90% observed a single time. The specimen was peripheral blood. Source of these receptors: a man in his forties or fifties with active COVID-19.

DNA of the CDR3: TGCAGTGCCCTATTTAACACTGAAGCTTTCTTT. Translating gives CSALFNTEAFF. J is TRBJ1-1 and V is TRBV20-1; D unclear. Germline CDR1 DFQATT, CDR2 SNEGSKA (reference sequence). Trimming shortened V by 6 bases and J by 2 bases, and 7 bases separated the two germline ends. This CDR3 contains 11 residues.

The rearrangement uses TRBV14 and TRBJ2-1; D is uncertain. CDR1 SGHDN and CDR2 FVKESK come from the germline V gene. Trimming shortened V by 4 bases and J by 3 bases, and 16 bases separated the two germline ends. CDR3 length equals 16 residues. Here the CDR3 DNA reads TGTGCCAGCAGCCCTATCCGGGTCTCCCTCTACAATGAGCAGTTCTTC. Amino acids: CASSPIRVSLYNEQFF.

In its sample, this clone was seen a few times. V and J are TRBV20-1 and TRBJ1-1, with D hard to call. The V end was cut by 3 bases, the J end by 6 bases, with 8 bases between. The CDR3 consists of 11 residues. Germline V lookup: CDR1 DFQATT, CDR2 SNEGSKA (reference sequence). The CDR3 DNA is TGCAGTGCTAGGCAGTATCCTGAAGCTTTCTTT. Protein product: CSARQYPEAFF.

The chain couples TRBV9 to TRBJ2-3; the match to TRBD1 covers 7 bases. The CDR3 has 16 residues. Germline V gene lookup returns CDR1 SGDLS and CDR2 YYNGEE. V lost 3 bases, J lost 0 bases, and 7 bases stayed unmatched. The CDR3 loop is CASSATRGQSTDTQYF. The CDR3 nucleotides read TGTGCCAGCAGCGCAACAAGGGGACAGAGCACAGATACGCAGTATTTT. The full variable domain, its missing parts supplied by reference TRBV9 and TRBJ2-3, is DSGVTQTPKHLITATGQRVTLRCSPRSGDLSVYWYQQSLDQGLQFLIQYYNGEERAKGNILERFSAQQFPDLHSELNLSSLELGDSALYFCASSATRGQSTDTQYFGPGTRLTVL.

V gene TRBV7-9 combines with J gene TRBJ2-3; weak D call: TRBD2 (6 bases). V was trimmed by 0 bases and J by 3 bases, leaving 10 bases between them. The CDR3 covers 15 residues. Germline CDR1 SEHNR, CDR2 FQNEAQ (reference sequence). CDR3 amino acids: CASSLAGGATDTQYF. The DNA for the CDR3 is TGTGCCAGCAGCTTAGCTGGCGGGGCGACAGATACGCAGTATTTT.

The rearrangement links TRBV7-9 to TRBJ2-7, with 7 bases identical to TRBD1. Per germline, CDR1 SEHNR and CDR2 FQNEAQ (reference sequence). The ends lost 6 bases at V and 2 bases at J; junction bases unmatched: 10. This CDR3 spans 15 amino acids. The CDR3 region is CASSSQFGQAYEQYF. DNA of the CDR3: TGTGCCAGCAGTTCCCAGTTCGGACAGGCCTACGAGCAGTACTTC.

The genes are TRBV27 and TRBJ2-5; possible D gene TRBD1, 6 bases. This CDR3 has 14 amino acids. V was shortened by 8 bases and J by 2 bases, with 15 bases between the two germline ends. CDR1 is MNHEY and CDR2 is SMNVEV in the germline V gene (reference sequence). The DNA of the CDR3 is TGTGCCAGCTCCCTGGATAGGGGGCAAGAGACCCAGTACTTC. This gives the protein CASSLDRGQETQYF.

This clone was seen more than once but under ten times. The rearrangement links TRBV7-2 to TRBJ1-2; 7 nucleotides line up with TRBD1. The CDR3 extends over 13 amino acids. Trimming at V came to 4 bases and at J to 7 bases, leaving 6 bases not matched to a gene. CDR1 SGHTA and CDR2 FQGNSA come from the germline V gene. CDR3 coding DNA: TGTGCCAGCAGCTCTCAGGGGGTGAGTGGCTACACCTTC. This codes for CASSSQGVSGYTF.

The rearrangement uses TRBV7-2 and TRBJ2-5; 7 bases map to TRBD2. Germline CDR1 SGHTA, CDR2 FQGNSA. The CDR3 contains 16 residues. V dropped 3 bases and J dropped 2; count of bases not matched to a gene: 9. CDR3 in DNA: TGTGCCAGCAGCTTGGGGGGGTGGGCACTTCAAGAGACCCAGTACTTC. The encoded protein is CASSLGGWALQETQYF.

The chain joins TRBV10-3 to TRBJ2-7; 8 positions agree with TRBD2. This CDR3 region has 15 residues. With 0 bases clipped from V and 2 bases from J, the junction kept 3 bases outside the gene matches. Germline CDR1 reads ENHRY; CDR2 reads SYGVKD. The CDR3 DNA reads as TGTGCCATCAGTGAGTCGGCGGGGGGCCCCTACGAGCAGTACTTC. Protein: CAISESAGGPYEQYF.

The rearrangement uses TRBV6-5 and TRBJ1-2, with D possibly matching TRBD1 (5 bases). This CDR3 is 13 amino acids long. Germline V lookup: CDR1 MNHEY, CDR2 SVGAGI. The V gene lost 8 bases and the J gene lost 3 bases, with 13 bases spanning the gap. The CDR3 is CASQTQGHYGYTF. The CDR3 DNA reads TGTGCCAGCCAAACTCAGGGCCACTATGGCTACACCTTC.

This clone has a single count. The chain couples TRBV9 to TRBJ1-2, with unresolved D. Looked up from germline, CDR1 is SGDLS and CDR2 is YYNGEE. The CDR3 sequence is 15 residues long. The V end was cut by 3 bases, the J end by 3 bases, with 15 bases between. The CDR3, as DNA: TGTGCCAGCAGCGGAAGGAGCGGCGCGGACTATGGCTACACCTTC. Its protein product is CASSGRSGADYGYTF.

This sequence joins TRBV10-3 and TRBJ1-2; a possible D gene is TRBD1 (5 bases). V lost 6 bases to trimming and J lost 2 bases, with 16 bases between them. From germline, CDR1 is ENHRY and CDR2 SYGVKD. This CDR3 has 15 amino acids. The CDR3 spells CAIRGEGRRNYGYTF. The CDR3 DNA follows: TGTGCCATCAGGGGGGAGGGGCGGAGGAACTATGGCTACACCTTC.

The chain uses TRBV19 and TRBJ2-7; no reliable D call. Trimming pared 0 bases from V and 7 bases from J, leaving 7 bases between. This CDR3 comprises 12 residues. The V gene's germline CDR1 is LNHDA and CDR2 SQIVND (reference sequence). The CDR3 here is CASSIDGREQYF. The CDR3 region has the DNA TGTGCCAGTAGTATAGATGGGCGAGAGCAGTACTTC.

The V and J genes are TRBV14 and TRBJ1-4; D gene ambiguous. CDR1 is SGHDN, CDR2 FVKESK, per germline. V dropped 4 bases and J dropped 0 bases, with 6 bases sitting between them. The CDR3 has 14 amino acids. The CDR3 is CASSRSPTNEKLFF. CDR3 nucleotide sequence: TGTGCCAGCAGCCGAAGCCCAACTAATGAAAAACTGTTTTTT.

This sequence joins TRBV5-1 and TRBJ2-2; 8 bases are a match to TRBD2. CDR1 is SGHRS, CDR2 YFSETQ, per germline. The CDR3 totals 15 residues. V trimming: 4 bases; J trimming: 7 bases; junction bases outside the gene matches: 9. The DNA of the CDR3 is TGCGCCAGCAGCCTATTTAGCGGGGCTGGCGGGGAGCTGTTTTTT. Protein sequence: CASSLFSGAGGELFF.

The gene calls are TRBV7-9 and TRBJ1-4; TRBD1 matches 7 bases. The CDR3 totals 15 residues. The trim removed 1 base at V and 5 bases at J, leaving 4 bases unmatched. CDR1 SEHNR and CDR2 FQNEAQ come from the germline V gene (reference sequence). The CDR3 nucleotides read TGTGCCAGCAGCTTAGGGGGGGACAGCAATGAAAAACTGTTTTTT. The encoded protein is CASSLGGDSNEKLFF. Based on the CDR3 plus reference TRBV7-9 and TRBJ1-4, the full variable domain is DTGVSQNPRHKITKRGQNVTFRCDPISEHNRLYWYRQTLGQGPEFLTYFQNEAQLEKSRLLSDRFSAERPKGSFSTLEIQRTEQGDSAMYLCASSLGGDSNEKLFFGSGTQLSVL.

In nucleotides, the CDR3 is TGTGCCAGCAGCCAAGATCTACTAGCGGGCGACGAGCAGTACTTC. Protein sequence: CASSQDLLAGDEQYF. The chain couples TRBV3-1 (or the pseudogene TRBV3-2) to TRBJ2-7, with 9 positions matching TRBD2. The germline gives CDR1 LGHDT, CDR2 YNNKEL (reference sequence). After removal of 0 bases from V and 5 bases from J, the junction contained 5 bases not matched to a gene. CDR3 size: 15 residues.